The T cell receptor (beta chain) described here comes from a study of Tregs in tolerant kidney transplant recipients. CFSE-labeled recipient PBMCs were cultured more than 5 days with irradiated graft donor PBMCs, then FACS-sorted. Regarding this clone: Its antigen remains unidentified.

Germline CDR1 reads MNHEY; CDR2 reads SVGAGI. The CDR3 length is 13 residues. V lost 5 bases and J lost 2, with 10 bases in between. Libraries were prepared by immunoSEQ multiplex PCR; TCRdb keeps only in-frame clonotypes and omits some of them. Seen here are several thousand clones, about 35% observed once, and the top ten hold about 5.3%. The receptor comes from a human patient who received a combined kidney and bone marrow transplant. This chain connects TRBV6-5 to TRBJ2-7; perhaps TRBD2 as D (5 bases). Sequenced here: CD8+ T cells from blood cultured with allogeneic cells, sampled before the transplant. CDR3 in DNA: TGTGCCAGCAGTGTGGGAGCAACCTACGAGCAGTACTTC. The encoded protein is CASSVGATYEQYF.